This T cell receptor (beta chain) was identified in a study of naive and memory T cell subsets. The SP2 primer and nested alpha and beta constant region primers amplified ligated cDNA in four rounds. Alpha and beta constant region primers primed reverse transcription for blood and skin samples. In TCRdb, the UMI-ligation and nested PCR reads were re-called with MiXCR into one record per CDR3 protein. This table holds some 15,000 distinct CDR3 sequences, about 5% found once. General observations from the study: TCRs were reportedly recovered from both biopsy types, mostly tuberculin test sites.

This clonotype is medium-sized in the sample. The antigen is not known. Regarding treatment: skin biopsy from PPD injection site in Mantoux-positive individual. A UMI-containing oligonucleotide was joined by 3' ligation to the TCR cDNA template. Individuals with a positive Mantoux test gave biopsies from PPD-injected skin. Cells were not sorted; total RNA input targeted roughly 1 to 1,100 ng. The material sequenced was skin, taken from a tuberculin skin test site. The sequence was collected from an adult in good health.

The CDR3 DNA is TGTGCCAGCAGCCTGGGTCCAAAGTATAATGAGCAGTTCTTC. It translates to CASSLGPKYNEQFF. This chain connects TRBV6-2 or TRBV6-3 to TRBJ2-1; D not certain. The CDR3 is made up of 14 amino acids. The germline CDR1 and CDR2 sequences are MNHEY and SVGEGT. The V end lost 6 bases, the J end lost 7 bases, and 16 bases lay between the germline ends.